Listed here are 10 T cell receptor beta chains from one sample, sequenced in a study of blood T cell repertoires in COVID-19. Sequencing was performed with immunoSEQ multiplex PCR; in TCRdb, only in-frame clones are kept and a portion is missing. The sample lists about 180,000 clones, approximately 90% occurring once. What was sequenced was peripheral blood. The receptors originated from a woman aged 25 to 39 with acute or convalescent COVID-19.

This clone was found a few times. The rearrangement joins TRBV2 to TRBJ2-7, with 8 bases aligning to TRBD1. Trimming took 11 bases from V and 3 from J; bases not matched to a gene: 9. CDR3 length: 13 residues. CDR1 SNHLY and CDR2 FYNNEI come from the germline V gene. This CDR3 is CAGTGTGNYEQYF. For the CDR3, the DNA is TGTGCCGGAACCGGGACAGGAAACTACGAGCAGTACTTC.

V and J are TRBV28 and TRBJ2-3; D might be TRBD1 (6 bases). With 6 bases removed from V and 1 base from J, the gap between germline ends came to 11 bases. From germline, CDR1 is MDHEN and CDR2 SYDVKM. CDR3 size: 14 residues. CDR3 protein: CASRTQGGTDTQYF. The CDR3 bases are TGTGCCAGCAGGACACAGGGTGGCACAGATACGCAGTATTTT.

This clone was seen just once. This rearrangement joins TRBV15 to TRBJ2-7, with a tentative D call TRBD2 (5 bases). Germline assignment: CDR1 LNHNV and CDR2 YYDKDF (reference sequence). The ends were cut back, 0 bases at V and 7 bases at J, with 13 bases in the middle. The CDR3 is 14 amino acids. As DNA, the CDR3 is TGTGCCACCAGCAGAGATCGAGGGTTGGGAGAGCAGTACTTC. It yields the protein CATSRDRGLGEQYF.

V gene TRBV2 combines with J gene TRBJ2-3, with 9 bases aligning to TRBD2. Germline lookup yields CDR1 SNHLY and CDR2 FYNNEI. The length of the CDR3 is 15 residues. Germline trimming cut 3 bases from V and 3 bases from J; bases unmatched to any gene: 4. The CDR3 DNA follows: TGTGCCAGCAGTGAGGGACTAGCTGCGACAGATACGCAGTATTTT. As protein: CASSEGLAATDTQYF.

This chain links TRBV5-1 with TRBJ2-5; 12 nucleotides agree with TRBD2. The CDR3 length is 16 residues. V gave up 0 bases and J gave up 5 bases; unmatched junction bases: 5. From germline, CDR1 is SGHRS and CDR2 YFSETQ. CDR3 DNA: TGCGCCAGCAGCTTGGCCGGACTAGCGGGATTGGAGACCCAGTACTTC. Translating it yields CASSLAGLAGLETQYF.

The rearrangement links TRBV28 to TRBJ2-1; the match to TRBD1 covers 9 bases. This CDR3 is 15 amino acids long. Per germline, CDR1 MDHEN and CDR2 SYDVKM. After removal of 1 base from V and 7 bases from J, the junction contained 5 bases not matched to a gene. CDR3 coding DNA: TGTGCCAGCAGTTTATTCGGGACAGGGCGAAATGAGCAGTTCTTC. As protein: CASSLFGTGRNEQFF.

V usage is TRBV20-1 and J usage is TRBJ2-1; D is uncertain. The CDR3 contains 11 residues. The germline CDR1 and CDR2 sequences are DFQATT and SNEGSKA (reference sequence). The V gene lost 3 bases and the J gene lost 10 bases, with 10 bases spanning the gap. The CDR3 loop is CSASVRAEQFF. The DNA for the CDR3 is TGCAGTGCTAGCGTCCGAGCAGAGCAGTTCTTC.

The chain has TRBV3-1 (or the pseudogene TRBV3-2) and TRBJ2-4; 7 bases agree with TRBD1. The V gene's germline CDR1 is LGHDT and CDR2 YNNKEL (reference sequence). The CDR3 sequence is 14 residues long. V gave up 1 base and J gave up 3 bases; unmatched junction bases: 0. The CDR3 is CASSQAGGKNIQYF. The CDR3 DNA sequence: TGTGCCAGCAGCCAAGCAGGGGGCAAAAACATTCAGTACTTC.

The chain recombines TRBV6-6 with TRBJ2-7; 9 bases fit TRBD1. CDR3 length: 15 amino acids. Germline V gives CDR1 MNHNY, CDR2 SVGAGI (reference sequence). V lost 6 bases to trimming and J lost 1 base; unmatched junction nucleotides: 7. The chain's CDR3 is CASSRPGQGSYEQYF. The CDR3 DNA follows: TGTGCCAGCAGCCGACCGGGACAGGGTTCCTACGAGCAGTACTTC.

This clone was detected once. The chain carries TRBV11-2 and TRBJ2-7; a possible D gene is TRBD2 (5 bases). The CDR3 extends over 12 amino acids. V lost 0 bases to trimming and J lost 6 bases, with 6 bases between them. Germline lookup yields CDR1 SGHAT and CDR2 FQNNGV. CDR3 DNA: TGTGCCAGCAGCTTAGATGAGGGCGAGCAGTACTTC. This gives the protein CASSLDEGEQYF. The full variable domain, completed using reference TRBV11-2 and TRBJ2-7, is EAGVAQSPRYKIIEKRQSVAFWCNPISGHATLYWYQQILGQGPKLLIQFQNNGVVDDSQLPKDRFSAERLKGVDSTLKIQPAKLEDSAVYLCASSLDEGEQYFGPGTRLTVT.